This TCR beta chain was profiled in a study of vaccination effects on CD4 cells after COVID-19. Sequencing was performed with immunoSEQ multiplex PCR; in TCRdb, only in-frame clones are kept and a portion is missing. The repertoire holds 25,000 or so clones, with around two thirds as singletons. Germline V gene sequence: CDR1 SGHRS, CDR2 YFSETQ. The CDR3 has 13 amino acids. V was trimmed by 2 bases and J by 7 bases, leaving 12 bases between them. In the ViraFEST assay, antigen-specific CD4+ clonotypes were identified by expansion after peptide-pool stimulation. When around nine days of culture had elapsed, CD4+ T cells were isolated. None of these healthy vaccinees had been infected with SARS-CoV-2 before vaccination. As to this clone: Antigen specificity is unknown.

V gene TRBV5-1 combines with J gene TRBJ1-2; D not resolved. The sequenced sample was CD4+ T cells from PBMCs cultured with HCoV-OC43 spike peptides, obtained before COVID-19 vaccination. Described subset: HCoV-OC43 spike overlapping peptide pool stimulation. This clonotype was obtained from a human donor who received a COVID-19 vaccine. The CDR3 DNA reads as TGCGCCAGCAGCTTAACAAGGGTTTCTGGCTACACCTTC. It specifies CASSLTRVSGYTF.